This T cell receptor (beta chain) was recorded in a study of shared clonotypes between healthy human individuals. General study findings and limits: In contrast to clonotypes shared by all four donors, non-shared clonotypes had lower generation probabilities.

Comment on this clone: The antigen remains undetermined.

Some clones are missing from TCRdb's copy, which holds only in-frame ones; the method was immunoSEQ multiplex PCR. This sample has around 1,100,000 clones; about 72% occur once, and the top ten carry 0.89%. CD45RA+ naive and CD45RA-negative memory subsets were separated from CD4+ cells. V was shortened by 1 base and J by 0 bases, with 15 bases between the two germline ends. Germline assignment: CDR1 SGHRS and CDR2 YFSETQ. The CDR3 totals 17 residues. This sequence was found in a man between 18 and 35 years old in good health. Some clones in this sample may be carry-over from other donors' samples. The chain joins TRBV5-1 to TRBJ2-3; D is undetermined. The specimen sequenced was memory CD4+ T cells from PBMCs. Subset: CD45RA-negative fraction. The CDR3 protein is CASSLSSAASSTDTQYF. The CDR3 DNA is TGCGCCAGCAGCTTGTCATCGGCGGCCTCAAGCACAGATACGCAGTATTTT.